Listed below are T cell receptor beta chains from one sample, sequenced in a study of control samples from healthy donors and cancer patients. The protocol was immunoSEQ multiplex PCR, while the TCRdb copy is restricted to in-frame clones and leaves out a portion. In the table there are about 15,000 clones, around 77% of which are singletons. Material: formalin-fixed, paraffin-embedded tissue. The origin of the receptors is a female donor with lung cancer. CDR3s include the opening cysteine and the closing phenylalanine or tryptophan. The D gene is left open where the match is weak. Clone size is not always given. Where it is, it says once, few, many or a class for expanded clones.

>TRBD2|TRBJ2-3|TRBV6-4|NA
TGTGCCAGCAGTGAGCGGGGGGGCACAGATACGCAGTATTTT
CASSERGGTDTQYF
>NA|TRBJ2-1|TRBV18|NA
TGTGCCAGCACGGTAGGGGACGATGAGCAGTTCTTC
CASTVGDDEQFF
>NA|TRBJ1-5|TRBV21-1|NA
TGTGCCAGCAGCAAAGCGACAGGGGCGAATAGCAATCAGCCCCAGCATTTT
CASSKATGANSNQPQHF
>NA|TRBJ2-1|TRBV7-2|NA
TGTGCCAGCAGCCCGCAGAGTGGCGCCAGCTCCTACAATGAGCAGTTCTTC
CASSPQSGASSYNEQFF
>NA|TRBJ1-1|TRBV6-5|NA
TGTGCCAGCACCATTGGGCCGGGGGAGACTGAAGCTTTCTTT
CASTIGPGETEAFF
>TRBD2|TRBJ2-1|TRBV4-1|few
TGCGCCAGCAGCCAAGGTGGACTAGCGGGCAGGTATGAGCAGTTCTTC
CASSQGGLAGRYEQFF
>TRBD1|TRBJ1-6|TRBV9|once
TGTGCCAGCAGCGTAGAGGGGACAGGCATTAATTCACCCCTCCACTTT
CASSVEGTGINSPLHF
>TRBD2|TRBJ2-1|TRBV4-3|NA
TGCGCCAGCAGCCAAGAGATGGCGGGAGGGCCGGCTAATGAGCAGTTCTTC
CASSQEMAGGPANEQFF
>TRBD1|TRBJ2-2|TRBV6-4|NA
TGTGCCAGCAGTGACGGTCGACAGGGGAACACCGGGGAGCTGTTTTTT
CASSDGRQGNTGELFF
>TRBD2|TRBJ2-1|TRBV30|NA
TGTGCCGCTAGCGGGAGTTTTAATGAGCAGTTCTTC
CAASGSFNEQFF
>NA|TRBJ2-3|TRBV15|NA
TGTGCCACCAGCAGAGATTTAATGGGCACAGATACGCAGTATTTT
CATSRDLMGTDTQYF
>NA|TRBJ1-5|TRBV6-1|NA
TGTGCCAGCAGTGAAAATTGGGGGTCGGGTCAGCCCCAGCATTTT
CASSENWGSGQPQHF
>NA|TRBJ2-7|TRBV4-1|NA
TGCGCCAGCAGCCAAGGGGGGGTATACCCCTACGAGCAGTACTTC
CASSQGGVYPYEQYF
>NA|TRBJ2-5|TRBV11-3|NA
TGTGCCAGCAGCTCCCGACCCCGGGAGACCCAGTACTTC
CASSSRPRETQYF
>TRBD1|TRBJ1-2|TRBV19|NA
TGTGCCAGTAGTCTAAATCACAGGGGGCCAAGTTATGGCTACACCTTC
CASSLNHRGPSYGYTF
>NA|TRBJ2-2|TRBV6-2/TRBV6-3|NA
TGTGCCAGCAGTTACTTCCCTCCTAGCGCCGGGGAGCTGTTTTTT
CASSYFPPSAGELFF
>TRBD2|TRBJ2-1|TRBV10-3|NA
TGTGCCATCAGTGACTTTGCGGGGGAAGAGCAGTTCTTC
CAISDFAGEEQFF
>NA|TRBJ2-1|TRBV6-5|NA
TGTGCCAGCAGTTACGGCCCTGGAGCCTACAATGAGCAGTTCTTC
CASSYGPGAYNEQFF
>TRBD2|TRBJ2-1|TRBV7-2|NA
TGTGCCAGCAGCCCCCTCGGGATAGCGGGAGTCAATGAGCAGTTCTTC
CASSPLGIAGVNEQFF
>NA|TRBJ1-6|TRBV3-1/TRBV3-2|NA
TGTGCCAGCAGCCAAGTTGCGAGCTCCTATAATTCACCCCTCCACTTT
CASSQVASSYNSPLHF
>TRBD1|TRBJ1-1|TRBV6-2/TRBV6-3|NA
TGTGCCAGCAGCCGGGACAGCATGAACACTGAAGCTTTCTTT
CASSRDSMNTEAFF
>NA|TRBJ2-5|TRBV10-3|once
TGTGCCATCAGTGATAACCAAGAGACCCAGTACTTC
CAISDNQETQYF
>NA|TRBJ2-5|TRBV6-2/TRBV6-3|NA
TGTGCCAGCAGTGACAGTATAGCCCATGATGGGGAGACCCAGTACTTC
CASSDSIAHDGETQYF
>NA|TRBJ2-1|TRBV27|NA
TGTGCCAGCAGTTATGGAACTAGCCTCTACAATGAGCAGTTCTTC
CASSYGTSLYNEQFF
>NA|TRBJ2-3|TRBV29-1|NA
TGCAGCGCCGTCAAGGCAGATACGCAGTATTTT
CSAVKADTQYF
>NA|TRBJ1-1|TRBV6-2/TRBV6-3|NA
TGTGCCAGCAGTTACTCTCCGGATTATGAAGCTTTCTTT
CASSYSPDYEAFF
>TRBD2|TRBJ2-7|TRBV18|NA
TGTGCCAGCTCTGGACTAGCGGGAGCTGAAGGTGTCGAGCAGTACTTC
CASSGLAGAEGVEQYF
>NA|TRBJ1-1|TRBV19|NA
TGTGCCAGTAGCCTACAGGGAAACACTGAAGCTTTCTTT
CASSLQGNTEAFF
>NA|TRBJ2-5|TRBV11-1|NA
TGTGCCAGCAGCTCACGGGACGGAGAGACCCAGTACTTC
CASSSRDGETQYF
>NA|TRBJ1-2|TRBV5-1|few
TGCGCCAGCAGCTTGTTTATGGGATATGGCTACACCTTC
CASSLFMGYGYTF
>NA|TRBJ1-2|TRBV15|NA
TGTGCCACCAGCCCTCGACAGATTCCTTCCTTTAGGGGCTACACCTTC
CATSPRQIPSFRGYTF
>NA|TRBJ1-5|TRBV19|NA
TGTGCCAGTTTAGGGGGGGGCGGCAATCAGCCCCAGCATTTT
CASLGGGGNQPQHF
>TRBD1|TRBJ1-2|TRBV18|NA
TGTGCCAGCTCCCCACAGGGGTTGGAAGGCTACACCTTC
CASSPQGLEGYTF
>TRBD2|TRBJ2-2|TRBV7-8|once
TGTGCCAGCAGCTTAGATCCTAGCGGGGGACCTAACACCGGGGAGCTGTTTTTT
CASSLDPSGGPNTGELFF
>NA|TRBJ1-1|TRBV10-1|few
TGCGCCACGACGACAGCGAACACTGAAGCTTTCTTT
CATTTANTEAFF
>TRBD2|TRBJ2-3|TRBV4-2|NA
TGTGCCAGCAGCCAAGAATGGGTAATAGCGGGGAACACAGATACGCAGTATTTT
CASSQEWVIAGNTDTQYF
>NA|TRBJ1-1|TRBV7-2|NA
TGTGCCAGCACCTCCTACAGATACACTGAAGCTTTCTTT
CASTSYRYTEAFF
>TRBD1|TRBJ2-3|TRBV2|NA
TGTGCCAGCCAATCAAGGACAGGGGGTGAGGATACGCAGTATTTT
CASQSRTGGEDTQYF
>NA|TRBJ1-1|TRBV4-3|NA
TGCGCCAGCAGCCCCACAGGGCGCGGTGCCACTGAAGCTTTCTTT
CASSPTGRGATEAFF
>NA|TRBJ2-2|TRBV9|once
TGTGCCAGCAGCGTAGCTACGGGTTCCAACACCGGGGAGCTGTTTTTT
CASSVATGSNTGELFF
>TRBD1|TRBJ2-2|TRBV2|NA
TGTGCCTGCCGACAGGGGGCGGGCACCGGGGAGCTGTTTTTT
CACRQGAGTGELFF
>NA|TRBJ1-2|TRBV2|NA
TGTGCCAGCACGGAGGATCAGGGGAGGTATGGCTACACCTTC
CASTEDQGRYGYTF
>TRBD1|TRBJ2-2|TRBV7-2|NA
TGTGCCAGCAGCTCCGGACAGGGCGGCACCGGGGAGCTGTTTTTT
CASSSGQGGTGELFF
>NA|TRBJ1-1|TRBV30|NA
TGTGCCTGGAGTGTATTTGGGAACACTGAAGCTTTCTTT
CAWSVFGNTEAFF
>NA|TRBJ2-1|TRBV15|NA
TGTGCCACCAGCAGACCCCAGGGGAGCTCCTACAATGAGCAGTTCTTC
CATSRPQGSSYNEQFF
>TRBD2|TRBJ2-2|TRBV7-7|NA
TGTGCTAGCAGCTTAGGACGAGCTAGCGGGAGAGCCGGGGAGCTGTTTTTT
CASSLGRASGRAGELFF
>NA|TRBJ2-3|TRBV6-2/TRBV6-3|NA
TGTGCCAGCAGTTACCCTTACCACCTTAGGCAGGCAGATACGCAGTATTTT
CASSYPYHLRQADTQYF
>TRBD1|TRBJ1-2|TRBV6-5|NA
TGTGCCAGCAGGGTGGGGCCAGGGGGCTATGGCTACACCTTC
CASRVGPGGYGYTF